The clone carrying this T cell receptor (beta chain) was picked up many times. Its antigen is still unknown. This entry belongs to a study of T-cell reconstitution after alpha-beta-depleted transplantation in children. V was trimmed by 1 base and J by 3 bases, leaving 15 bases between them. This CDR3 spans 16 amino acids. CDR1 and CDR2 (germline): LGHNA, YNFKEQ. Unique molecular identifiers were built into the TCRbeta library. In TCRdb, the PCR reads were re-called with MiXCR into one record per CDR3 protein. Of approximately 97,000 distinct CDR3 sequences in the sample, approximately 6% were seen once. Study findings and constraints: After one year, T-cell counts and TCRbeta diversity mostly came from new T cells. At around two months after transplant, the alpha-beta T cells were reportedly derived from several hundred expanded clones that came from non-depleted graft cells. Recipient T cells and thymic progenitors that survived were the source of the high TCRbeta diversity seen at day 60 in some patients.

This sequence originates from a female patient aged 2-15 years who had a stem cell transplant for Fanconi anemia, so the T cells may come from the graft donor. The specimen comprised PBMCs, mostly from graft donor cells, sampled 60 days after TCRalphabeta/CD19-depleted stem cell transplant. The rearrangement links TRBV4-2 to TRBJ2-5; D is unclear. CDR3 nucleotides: TGTGCCAGCAGCCAAGCTATTTCCCAAGTTAAAGAGACCCAGTACTTC. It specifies CASSQAISQVKETQYF.